This T cell receptor beta chain originates from a study of blood T cell repertoires in COVID-19. Overall study: Samples taken during acute and convalescent COVID-19 were collected in the United States, Italy and Spain.

As processed by the authors: From reference gene primer amplification, estimates of nucleated cell counts were derived. TCRdb keeps only in-frame clones here, not all; method: immunoSEQ multiplex PCR. V and J calls and clone size come straight from that table; D and trimming were deduced from the DNA. The sample holds approximately 220,000 clones, approximately 80% seen once. Per germline, CDR1 SGDLS and CDR2 YYNGEE. The CDR3 is made up of 13 amino acids. The V end lost 4 bases, the J end lost 1 base, and 8 bases lay between the germline ends. Allocation to cohorts depended on clinical history reported by the participants.

The receptor's source is a middle-aged woman with acute COVID-19. The chain joins TRBV9 to TRBJ1-1; possibly TRBD1 for D (5 bases). Sequenced: PBMCs or T cells enriched from blood (not recorded which). CDR3 sequence: CASSYGQNTEAFF. In nucleotides, the CDR3 is TGTGCCAGCAGCTACGGACAGAACACTGAAGCTTTCTTT.